This T cell receptor (beta chain) came from a study of STAT5B mutations in CD4+ large granular lymphocyte leukemia. The overall study: The CDR3 'QG' motif was associated with a particular HLA allele among healthy donors. Regarding the study as a whole: No patients shared main leukemic clonotypes, though approximately 26% appeared at low frequency elsewhere.

Study processing details: A productive frequency of 2.59 x 10-5 was the lowest detectable. The data were produced by immunoSEQ multiplex PCR, yet TCRdb's version contains in-frame clones alone and is incomplete. The DNA was the basis for D and trimming; V, J and clone size are from that table. The table lists tens of thousands of clones, more than 75% of them singletons. Note on this clone: No antigen is known for it.

Material: CD4+ T cells from blood buffy coats. The source is a human donor in good health.

CDR3 DNA: TGCGCCAGCAGCCTGACTAGCGGGAGCACAGATACGCAGTATTTT. Amino acids: CASSLTSGSTDTQYF. The chain recombines TRBV4-3 with TRBJ2-3; 10 nucleotides line up with TRBD2. Germline V gives CDR1 LGHNA, CDR2 YSLEER. The CDR3 is 15 amino acids. The V and J ends lost 4 bases and 0 bases, in that order; junction bases with no gene match: 1.